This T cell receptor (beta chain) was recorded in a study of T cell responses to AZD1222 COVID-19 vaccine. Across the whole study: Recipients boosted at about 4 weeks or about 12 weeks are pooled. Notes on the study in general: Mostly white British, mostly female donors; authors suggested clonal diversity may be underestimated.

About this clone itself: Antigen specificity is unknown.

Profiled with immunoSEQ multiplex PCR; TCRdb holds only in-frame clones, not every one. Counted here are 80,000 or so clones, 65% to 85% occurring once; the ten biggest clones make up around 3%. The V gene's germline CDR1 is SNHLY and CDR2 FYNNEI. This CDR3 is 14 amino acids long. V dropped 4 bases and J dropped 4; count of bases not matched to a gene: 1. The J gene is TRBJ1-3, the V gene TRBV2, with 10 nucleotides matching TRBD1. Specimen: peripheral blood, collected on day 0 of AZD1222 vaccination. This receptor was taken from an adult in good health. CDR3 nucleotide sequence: TGTGCCAGCAGTGGACAGGGGGCCGGAAACACCATATATTTT. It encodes CASSGQGAGNTIYF.